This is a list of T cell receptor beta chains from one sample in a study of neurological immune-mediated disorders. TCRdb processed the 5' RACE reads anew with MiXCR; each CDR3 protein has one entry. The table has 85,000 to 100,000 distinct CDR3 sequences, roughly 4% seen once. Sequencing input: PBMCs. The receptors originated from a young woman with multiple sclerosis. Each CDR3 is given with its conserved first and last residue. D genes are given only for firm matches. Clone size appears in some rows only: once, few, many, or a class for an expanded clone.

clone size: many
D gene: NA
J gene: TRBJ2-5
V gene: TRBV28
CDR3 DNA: TGTGCCAGCAGTCCCCCCAGAAGGGAGGAGGAGACCCAGTACTTC
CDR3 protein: CASSPPRREEETQYF

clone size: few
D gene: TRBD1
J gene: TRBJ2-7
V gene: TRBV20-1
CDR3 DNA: TGCAGTGTCCCTAGACAGGGAAGCTCCTACGAGCAGTACTTC
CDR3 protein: CSVPRQGSSYEQYF

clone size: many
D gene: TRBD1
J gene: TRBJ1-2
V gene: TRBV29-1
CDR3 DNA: TGCAGCGTGTGGGGACAGGGCTATGGCTACACCTTC
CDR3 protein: CSVWGQGYGYTF

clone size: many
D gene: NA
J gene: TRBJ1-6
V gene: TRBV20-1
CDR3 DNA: TGCAGTGCTAGAGCGACGGGCCAAAATTCACCCCTCCACTTT
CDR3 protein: CSARATGQNSPLHF

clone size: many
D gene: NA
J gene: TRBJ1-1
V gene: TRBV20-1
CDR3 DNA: TGCAGTGTACCGGGGGGACATTTCACTGAAGCTTTCTTT
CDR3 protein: CSVPGGHFTEAFF

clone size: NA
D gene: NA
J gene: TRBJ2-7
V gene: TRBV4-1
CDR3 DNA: TGCGCCAGCAGCCAGCGGGGTTACGAGCAGTACTTC
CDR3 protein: CASSQRGYEQYF

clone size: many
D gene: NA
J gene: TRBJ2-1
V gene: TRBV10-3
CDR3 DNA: TGTGCCATCAGTGAGTCGACTGTCGAGCAGTTCTTC
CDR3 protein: CAISESTVEQFF

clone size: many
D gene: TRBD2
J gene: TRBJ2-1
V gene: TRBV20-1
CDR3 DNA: TGCAGTGCTAGTTCAAGCGGGAGGAGATACAATGAGCAGTTCTTC
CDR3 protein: CSASSSGRRYNEQFF

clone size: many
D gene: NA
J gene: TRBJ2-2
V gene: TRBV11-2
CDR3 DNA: TGTGCCAGCAGCATTAACACCGGGGAGCTGTTTTTT
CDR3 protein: CASSINTGELFF

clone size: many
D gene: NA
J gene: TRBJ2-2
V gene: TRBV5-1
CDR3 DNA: TGCGCCAGCAGCTTGGCCGAGGGGGGGCTCAACACCGGGGAGCTGTTTTTT
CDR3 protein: CASSLAEGGLNTGELFF

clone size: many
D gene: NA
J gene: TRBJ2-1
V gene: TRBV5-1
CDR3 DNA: TGCGCCAGCAGCCCGACAGGAGACTCCTACAATGAGCAGTTCTTC
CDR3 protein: CASSPTGDSYNEQFF

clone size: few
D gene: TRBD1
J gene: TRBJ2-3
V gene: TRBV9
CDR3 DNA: TGTGCCAGCAGCGTAGGTGGGACAGGTGAAGATACGCAGTATTTT
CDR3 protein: CASSVGGTGEDTQYF

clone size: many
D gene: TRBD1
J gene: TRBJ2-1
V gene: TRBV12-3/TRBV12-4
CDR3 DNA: TGTGCCAGCAGTCTCCGGACAGGGTACATTAATGAGCAGTTCTTC
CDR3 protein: CASSLRTGYINEQFF

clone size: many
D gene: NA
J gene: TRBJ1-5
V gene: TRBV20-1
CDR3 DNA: TGCAGTGCTGAGCGGGGAAATCAGCCCCAGCATTTT
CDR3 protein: CSAERGNQPQHF

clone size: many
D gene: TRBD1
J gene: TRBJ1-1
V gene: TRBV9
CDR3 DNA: TGTGCCAGCAGCGTAGAGGGGGCGGGCAGAGCGAACACTGAAGCTTTCTTT
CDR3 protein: CASSVEGAGRANTEAFF

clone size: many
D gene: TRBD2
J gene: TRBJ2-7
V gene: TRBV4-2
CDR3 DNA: TGTGCCAGCAGCCAAGAGTCTAGCGGCTCCTACGAGCAGTACTTC
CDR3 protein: CASSQESSGSYEQYF

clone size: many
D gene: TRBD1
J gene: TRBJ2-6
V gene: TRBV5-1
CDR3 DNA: TGCGCCAGCAGCCGGGACAGGACTGGGGCCAACGTCCTGACTTTC
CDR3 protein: CASSRDRTGANVLTF

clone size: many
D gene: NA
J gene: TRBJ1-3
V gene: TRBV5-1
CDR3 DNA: TGCGCCAGCAGCTTGGTTCCCACCTCTGGAAACACCATATATTTT
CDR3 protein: CASSLVPTSGNTIYF

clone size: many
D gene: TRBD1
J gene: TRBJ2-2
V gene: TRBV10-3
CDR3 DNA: TGTGCCATCAGGGACAGGGTCCAAGCCGGGGAGCTGTTTTTT
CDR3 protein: CAIRDRVQAGELFF

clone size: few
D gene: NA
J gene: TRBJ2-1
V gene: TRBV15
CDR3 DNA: TGTGCCACCAGCAGAAGGACCCGAGGAGGGGCCTACAATGAGCAGTTCTTC
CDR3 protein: CATSRRTRGGAYNEQFF

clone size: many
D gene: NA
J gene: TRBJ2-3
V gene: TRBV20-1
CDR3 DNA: TGCAGTGCTCGCCCGGGGGCGGGAGACATCGATACGCAGTATTTT
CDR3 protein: CSARPGAGDIDTQYF

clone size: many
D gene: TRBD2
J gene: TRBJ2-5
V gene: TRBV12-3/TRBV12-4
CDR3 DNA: TGTGCCAGCAGTAGAGCGGGGGGGCTCGTGACCCAGTACTTC
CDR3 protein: CASSRAGGLVTQYF

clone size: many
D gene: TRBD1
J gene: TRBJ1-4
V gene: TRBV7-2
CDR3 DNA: TGTGCCAGCAGCTCACAGGGGGCTGGAGGTGAAAAACTGTTTTTT
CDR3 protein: CASSSQGAGGEKLFF

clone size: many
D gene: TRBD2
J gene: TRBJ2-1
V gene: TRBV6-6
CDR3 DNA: TGTGCCAGCAGTTTTCTAGCGGGAGTTAGGGATGAGCAGTTCTTC
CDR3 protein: CASSFLAGVRDEQFF

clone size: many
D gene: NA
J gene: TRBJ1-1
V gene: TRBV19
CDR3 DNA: TGTGCCAGTGGATCTTCGGTTAACACTGAAGCTTTCTTT
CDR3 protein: CASGSSVNTEAFF

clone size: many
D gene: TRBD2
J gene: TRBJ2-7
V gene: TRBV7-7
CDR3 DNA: TGTGCTAGCACCGCTGAGGGAGGGTCCTACGAGCAGTACTTC
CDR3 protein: CASTAEGGSYEQYF

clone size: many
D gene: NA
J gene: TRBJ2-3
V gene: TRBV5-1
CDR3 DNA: TGCGCCAGCAGCCCGGACGTCAACCCAGATACGCAGTATTTT
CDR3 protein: CASSPDVNPDTQYF

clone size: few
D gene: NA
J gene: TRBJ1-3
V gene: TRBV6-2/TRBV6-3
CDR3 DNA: TGTGCCAGCAACCTGGGACCGTATTCTGGAAACACCATATATTTT
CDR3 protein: CASNLGPYSGNTIYF

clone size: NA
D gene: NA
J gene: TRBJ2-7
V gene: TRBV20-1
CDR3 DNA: TGCAGTGCGACAGGGAGGGCCTACGAGCAGTACTTC
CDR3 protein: CSATGRAYEQYF

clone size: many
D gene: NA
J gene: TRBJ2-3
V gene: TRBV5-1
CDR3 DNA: TGCGCCAGCAGTCAAACGGGACGGACCACAGATACGCAGTATTTT
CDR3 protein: CASSQTGRTTDTQYF

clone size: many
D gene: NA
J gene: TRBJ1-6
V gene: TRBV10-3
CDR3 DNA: TGTGCCATCAGTGAAAGGGTGCAGTCACCCCTCCACTTT
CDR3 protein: CAISERVQSPLHF

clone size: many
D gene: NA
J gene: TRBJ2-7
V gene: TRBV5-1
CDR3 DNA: TGCGCCAGCAGCTGGGGGTCTAGTCGTCCCGAGCAGTACTTC
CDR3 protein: CASSWGSSRPEQYF

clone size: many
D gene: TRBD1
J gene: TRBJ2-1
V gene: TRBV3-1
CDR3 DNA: TGTGCCAGCAGCCAAGATCCTACAGGGGCCCCCCAAGATGAGCAGTTCTTC
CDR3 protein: CASSQDPTGAPQDEQFF

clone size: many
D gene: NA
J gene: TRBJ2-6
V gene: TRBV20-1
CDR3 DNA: TGCAGTGCTAGATGGACTGGGGCCAACGTCCTGACTTTC
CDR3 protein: CSARWTGANVLTF

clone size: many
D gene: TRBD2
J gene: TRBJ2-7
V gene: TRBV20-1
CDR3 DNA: TGCGGAGGGACTAGCGGGCCTAGGGGGGGCTCCTACGAGCAGTACTTC
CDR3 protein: CGGTSGPRGGSYEQYF